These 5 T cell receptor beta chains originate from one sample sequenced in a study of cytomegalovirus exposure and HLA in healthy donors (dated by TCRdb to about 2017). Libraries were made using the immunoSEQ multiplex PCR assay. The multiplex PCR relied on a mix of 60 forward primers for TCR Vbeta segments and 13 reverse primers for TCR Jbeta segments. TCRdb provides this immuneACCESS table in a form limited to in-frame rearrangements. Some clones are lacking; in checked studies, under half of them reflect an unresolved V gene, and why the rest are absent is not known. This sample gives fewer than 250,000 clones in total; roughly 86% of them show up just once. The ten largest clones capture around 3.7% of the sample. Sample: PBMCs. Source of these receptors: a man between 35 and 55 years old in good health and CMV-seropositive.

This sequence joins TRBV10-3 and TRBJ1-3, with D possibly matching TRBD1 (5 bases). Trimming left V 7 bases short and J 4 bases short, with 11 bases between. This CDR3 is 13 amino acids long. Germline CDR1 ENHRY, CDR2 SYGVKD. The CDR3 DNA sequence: TGTGCCATCACTGGGGGGTCGGGAAACACCATATATTTT. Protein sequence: CAITGGSGNTIYF.

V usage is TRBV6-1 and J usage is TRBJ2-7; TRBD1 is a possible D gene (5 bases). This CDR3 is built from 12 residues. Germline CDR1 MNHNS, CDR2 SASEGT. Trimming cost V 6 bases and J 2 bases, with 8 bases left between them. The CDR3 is CASRDTTYEQYF. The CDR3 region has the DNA TGTGCCAGCAGGGACACTACCTACGAGCAGTACTTC.

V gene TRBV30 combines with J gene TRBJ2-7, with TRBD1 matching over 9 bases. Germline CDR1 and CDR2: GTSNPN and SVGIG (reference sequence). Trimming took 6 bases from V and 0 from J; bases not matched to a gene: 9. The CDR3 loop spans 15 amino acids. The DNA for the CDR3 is TGTGCCTGTAAAGGAAGGACAGGGGTCTCCTACGAGCAGTACTTC. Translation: CACKGRTGVSYEQYF.

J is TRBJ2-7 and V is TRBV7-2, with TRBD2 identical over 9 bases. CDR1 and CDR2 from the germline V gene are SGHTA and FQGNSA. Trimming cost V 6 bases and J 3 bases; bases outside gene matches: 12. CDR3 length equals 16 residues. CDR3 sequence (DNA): TGTGCCAGCAGGGACCCCAGGACTAGCGTATACTACGAGCAGTACTTC. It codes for CASRDPRTSVYYEQYF. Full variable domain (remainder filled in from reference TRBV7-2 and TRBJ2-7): GAGVSQSPSNKVTEKGKDVELRCDPISGHTALYWYRQSLGQGLEFLIYFQGNSAPDKSGLPSDRFSAERTGGSVSTLTIQRTQQEDSAVYLCASRDPRTSVYYEQYFGPGTRLTVT.

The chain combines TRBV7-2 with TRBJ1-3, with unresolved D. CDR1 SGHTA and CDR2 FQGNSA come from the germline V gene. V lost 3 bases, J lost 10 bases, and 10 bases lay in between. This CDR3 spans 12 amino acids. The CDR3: CASSFAEKTIYF. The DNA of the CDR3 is TGTGCCAGCAGCTTCGCCGAGAAAACCATATATTTT.